A single sample is the source of the 9 T cell receptor beta chains below, sequenced in a study of early T cells in non-severe SARS-CoV-2 infection. Each CDR3 protein gets one entry after TCRdb re-called the 5' RACE reads with MiXCR. The data contain some 49,000 distinct CDR3 sequences, approximately 8.4% of them singletons. The sequenced material came from whole blood. These receptors were taken from an adult who was a healthcare worker with PCR-confirmed SARS-CoV-2 infection or an uninfected control (not recorded which).

This clonotype was seen ten or more times. The chain employs TRBV11-1 and TRBJ2-3; D is perhaps TRBD1 (6 bases). The ends were cut back, 3 bases at V and 6 bases at J, with 16 bases in the middle. This CDR3 has 15 residues. Germline CDR1 reads SGHAT; CDR2 reads FQDESV (reference sequence). The CDR3 protein is CASSFWDTEVDTQYF. CDR3 nucleotides: TGTGCCAGCAGCTTTTGGGACACCGAAGTGGATACGCAGTATTTT.

This clonotype has at least ten counts. The chain recombines TRBV5-5 with TRBJ1-2; D not resolved. The CDR3 is 15 amino acids. Trimming took off 0 bases at V and 0 bases at J, with 9 bases between the two ends. Germline V gene sequence: CDR1 SGHKS, CDR2 YYEKEE (reference sequence). DNA of the CDR3: TGTGCCAGCAGCTTGGCCTCCAGGCCTAACTATGGCTACACCTTC. This encodes CASSLASRPNYGYTF.

This clonotype has just a few counts. V and J are TRBV20-1 and TRBJ2-5, with 7 bases identical to TRBD2. The germline gives CDR1 DFQATT, CDR2 SNEGSKA (reference sequence). CDR3 length: 14 amino acids. Trimming removed 6 bases from V and 5 bases from J; junction bases left unmatched: 12. This CDR3 reads CSAKGAGVAETQYF. The DNA of the CDR3 is TGCAGTGCCAAGGGCGCGGGAGTGGCGGAGACCCAGTACTTC.

This chain links TRBV6-6 with TRBJ2-1, with a tentative D call TRBD2 (6 bases). V was clipped by 6 bases and J by 2 bases, with 8 bases between them. Germline CDR1 reads MNHNY; CDR2 reads SVGAGI (reference sequence). The CDR3 consists of 13 residues. CDR3 sequence: CASRGGTYNEQFF. The CDR3 DNA sequence: TGTGCCAGCAGAGGCGGGACCTACAATGAGCAGTTCTTC.

There are a few counts of this clonotype. The CDR3 loop is CASSPPGAAYYEQYF. The CDR3 region has the DNA TGTGCCAGCAGTCCGCCGGGGGCAGCCTACTACGAGCAGTACTTC. The chain has TRBV28 and TRBJ2-7, with D possibly being TRBD1 or TRBD2 (6 bases each). Trimming took 5 bases from V and 3 from J, leaving 17 bases between them. Germline CDR1 and CDR2: MDHEN and SYDVKM. The CDR3 runs to 15 residues.

This clonotype was detected only a few times. V is TRBV7-2 and J is TRBJ1-2; D is unresolved. From germline, CDR1 is SGHTA and CDR2 FQGNSA. The CDR3 covers 14 residues. The germline V and J ends were trimmed by 3 bases and 3 bases, with 11 bases remaining between them. The CDR3: CASSLRASYYGYTF. CDR3 nucleotide sequence: TGTGCCAGCAGCTTGCGGGCCAGTTACTATGGCTACACCTTC.

This clonotype was counted at least ten times. CDR3 sequence reads: CASSLGDGTPGYGYTF. CDR3 bases: TGCGCCAGCAGCTTGGGGGACGGGACGCCGGGCTATGGCTACACCTTC. The chain combines TRBV5-1 with TRBJ1-2; maybe TRBD1 (5 bases). The CDR3 covers 16 residues. Germline CDR1 SGHRS, CDR2 YFSETQ. V lost 0 bases to trimming and J lost 4 bases, with 16 bases between them. Looking up the rest from reference TRBV5-1 and TRBJ1-2 gives the full variable domain: KAGVTQTPRYLIKTRGQQVTLSCSPISGHRSVSWYQQTPGQGLQFLFEYFSETQRNKGNFPGRFSGRQFSNSRSEMNVSTLELGDSALYLCASSLGDGTPGYGYTFGSGTRLTVV.

This clonotype has only a few counts. The V gene is TRBV11-2, the J gene TRBJ2-7; D remains unclear. Germline V gene data show CDR1 as SGHAT and CDR2 as FQNNGV. Trimming stripped 2 bases from V and 4 bases from J, with 12 bases between. The CDR3 has 14 residues. The CDR3 sequence: CASSLFRGRYEQYF. CDR3 sequence (DNA): TGTGCCAGCAGCTTATTCCGAGGTAGATACGAGCAGTACTTC.

This clonotype turned up a few times. The chain combines TRBV5-1 with TRBJ2-7; 10 bases align to TRBD2. CDR1 SGHRS and CDR2 YFSETQ come from the germline V gene. The trim removed 4 bases at V and 2 bases at J, leaving 15 bases unmatched. The CDR3 contains 18 residues. In nucleotides, the CDR3 is TGCGCCAGCAGCCGAGGACTAGCGGAAACTCAAACACCCTACGAGCAGTACTTC. Protein product: CASSRGLAETQTPYEQYF.